This entry concerns a single T cell receptor (beta chain). As yet, its antigen is unknown. The V gene's germline CDR1 is KGHSH and CDR2 LQKENI. CDR3 length equals 15 residues. V gave up 3 bases and J gave up 7 bases; unmatched junction bases: 7. The data derive from a study of CD8 T cells in Susac syndrome. Study outcomes and limitations: As the study acknowledged, the number of individuals in its TCR sequencing and HLA analysis was relatively small.

TCR beta was sequenced from blood CD8+ and CD4+ T cells. RNA amounts of about 0.5 to 1 ug underwent reverse transcription with random hexamers. immunoSEQ multiplex PCR amplified TCR beta CDR3 across 54 Vbeta, 13 Jbeta. MiXCR was run by TCRdb on the immunoSEQ multiplex PCR reads, yielding one entry per CDR3 protein. In the table there are 70,000 or so distinct CDR3 sequences, about 95% of which are singletons. The source is a human donor with multiple sclerosis. The sample taken for sequencing was CD8+ T cells from PBMCs. The chain combines TRBV18 with TRBJ2-1; 9 nucleotides align to TRBD1. The CDR3 here is CASSPLDRGGNEQFF. The CDR3 bases are TGTGCCAGCTCACCTCTGGACAGGGGAGGTAATGAGCAGTTCTTC.